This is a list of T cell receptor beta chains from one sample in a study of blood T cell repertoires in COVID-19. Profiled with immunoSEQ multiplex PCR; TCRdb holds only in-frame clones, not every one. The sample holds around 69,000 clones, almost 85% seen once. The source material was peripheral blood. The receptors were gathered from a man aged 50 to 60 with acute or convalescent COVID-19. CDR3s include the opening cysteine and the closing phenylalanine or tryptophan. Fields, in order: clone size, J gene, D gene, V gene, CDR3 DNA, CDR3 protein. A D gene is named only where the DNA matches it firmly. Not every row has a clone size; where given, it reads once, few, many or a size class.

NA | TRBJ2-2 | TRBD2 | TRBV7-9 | TGTGCCAGCAGCTTAGCTAGCGGGGAAACCGGGGAGCTGTTTTTT | CASSLASGETGELFF
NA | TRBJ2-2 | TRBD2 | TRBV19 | TGTGCCAGTAGTATAAGGGGACTAGCGGGGGGTGCGTACACCGGGGAGCTGTTTTTT | CASSIRGLAGGAYTGELFF
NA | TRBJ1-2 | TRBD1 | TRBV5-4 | TGTGCCAGCAGCTTGGGGATCGACAGGGTGAGCTATGGCTACACCTTC | CASSLGIDRVSYGYTF
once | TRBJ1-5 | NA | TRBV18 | TGTGCCAGCTCACCGGGCCCGGCCCAGAGGCCCCAGCATTTT | CASSPGPAQRPQHF
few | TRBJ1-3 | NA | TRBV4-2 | TGTGCCAGCAGCCAAGACCAGGGTTCCGGAAACACCATATATTTT | CASSQDQGSGNTIYF
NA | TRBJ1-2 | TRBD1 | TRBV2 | TGTGCCAGCAGTGTGGGACAGGGAGATTGGGGCTACACCTTC | CASSVGQGDWGYTF
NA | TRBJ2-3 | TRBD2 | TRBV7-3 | TGTGCCAGCAGCTCCAGCGGGGGCCTCACAGATACGCAGTATTTT | CASSSSGGLTDTQYF
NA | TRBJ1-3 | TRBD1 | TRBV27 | TGTGCCAGCAGTTTGACAGGGGCTGGAAACACCATATATTTT | CASSLTGAGNTIYF
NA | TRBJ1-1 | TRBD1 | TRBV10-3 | TGTGCCATCACCAGACAGGGGGAGTGGACTGAAGCTTTCTTT | CAITRQGEWTEAFF
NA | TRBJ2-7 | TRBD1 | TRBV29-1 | TGCAGCGCTGAAGGGACAGGAGACGGGGGGCAGTACTTC | CSAEGTGDGGQYF
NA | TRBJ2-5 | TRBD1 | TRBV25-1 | TGTGCCAGCAGCCCGGTGACAGGGCACGAGACCCAGTACTTC | CASSPVTGHETQYF
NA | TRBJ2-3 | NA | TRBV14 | TGTGCCAGCAGCCCCTCGCGGACAGTTTACACAGATACGCAGTATTTT | CASSPSRTVYTDTQYF
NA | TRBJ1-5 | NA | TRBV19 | TGTGCCAGTAGTTTCCGAGAGGACATCGGCAATCAGCCCCAGCATTTT | CASSFREDIGNQPQHF
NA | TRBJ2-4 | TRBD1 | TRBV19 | TGTGCCAGTAGTACAGGGACAGGGGGTGGCAAAAACATTCAGTACTTC | CASSTGTGGGKNIQYF
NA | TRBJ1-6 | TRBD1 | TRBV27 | TGTGCCAGCAGTTTATTCAGGGGGCAGACACCCCTCCACTTT | CASSLFRGQTPLHF
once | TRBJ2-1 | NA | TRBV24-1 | TGTGCCACCGAGGGTGGACTCCTTAACAATGAGCAGTTCTTC | CATEGGLLNNEQFF
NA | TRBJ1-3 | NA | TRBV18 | TGTGCCAGCTCACCACAGGGGACAACTGGAAACACCATATATTTT | CASSPQGTTGNTIYF
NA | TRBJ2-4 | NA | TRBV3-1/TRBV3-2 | TGTGCCAGCAGCAACACAGGGCTCCTAGCCAAAAACATTCAGTACTTC | CASSNTGLLAKNIQYF
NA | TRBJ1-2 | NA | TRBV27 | TGTGCCAGCAGCCCAGGGTTGGGTTCCGTTGGCTACACCTTC | CASSPGLGSVGYTF
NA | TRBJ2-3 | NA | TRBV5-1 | TGCGCCAGCAGCGCCCTCACAGGCTCAGGCCCAGATACGCAGTATTTT | CASSALTGSGPDTQYF
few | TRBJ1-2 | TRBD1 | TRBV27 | TGTGCCAGCAGGGGAATACAGGGGAGGTATGGCTACACCTTC | CASRGIQGRYGYTF
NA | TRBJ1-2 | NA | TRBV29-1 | TGCAGCGTGGGGGGGGGCGGAGGCCCTCTGTCTAACTATGGCTACACCTTC | CSVGGGGGPLSNYGYTF